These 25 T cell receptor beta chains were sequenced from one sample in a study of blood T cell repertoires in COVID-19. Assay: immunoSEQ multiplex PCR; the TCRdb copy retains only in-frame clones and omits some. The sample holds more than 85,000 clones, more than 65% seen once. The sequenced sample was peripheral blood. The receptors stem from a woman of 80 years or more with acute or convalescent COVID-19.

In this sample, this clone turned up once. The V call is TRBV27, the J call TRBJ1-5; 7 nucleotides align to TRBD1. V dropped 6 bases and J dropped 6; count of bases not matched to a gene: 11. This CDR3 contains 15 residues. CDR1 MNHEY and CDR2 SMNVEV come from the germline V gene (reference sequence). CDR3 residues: CASSLQGPSVQPQHF. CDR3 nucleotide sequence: TGTGCCAGCAGCCTACAGGGGCCTTCGGTTCAGCCCCAGCATTTT.

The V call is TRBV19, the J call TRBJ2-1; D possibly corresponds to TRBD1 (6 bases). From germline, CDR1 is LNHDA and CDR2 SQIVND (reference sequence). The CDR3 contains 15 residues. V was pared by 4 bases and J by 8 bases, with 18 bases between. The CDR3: CASSTQSTGLHEQFF. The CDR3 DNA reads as TGTGCCAGTAGTACTCAATCAACAGGGCTTCATGAGCAGTTCTTC.

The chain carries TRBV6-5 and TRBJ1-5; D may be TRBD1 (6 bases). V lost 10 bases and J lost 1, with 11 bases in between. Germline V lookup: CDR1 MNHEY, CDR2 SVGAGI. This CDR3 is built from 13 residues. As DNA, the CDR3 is TGTGCCACCCACAGGGTAAGCAATCAGCCCCAGCATTTT. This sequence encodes CATHRVSNQPQHF.

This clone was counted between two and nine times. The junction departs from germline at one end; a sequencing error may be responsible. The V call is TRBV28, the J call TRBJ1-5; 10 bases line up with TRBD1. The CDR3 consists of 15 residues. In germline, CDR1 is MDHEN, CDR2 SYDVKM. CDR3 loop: CANSDRGRRNQPQHF. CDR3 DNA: TGCGCAAACTCCGACAGGGGGCGGCGCAATCAGCCCCAGCATTTT.

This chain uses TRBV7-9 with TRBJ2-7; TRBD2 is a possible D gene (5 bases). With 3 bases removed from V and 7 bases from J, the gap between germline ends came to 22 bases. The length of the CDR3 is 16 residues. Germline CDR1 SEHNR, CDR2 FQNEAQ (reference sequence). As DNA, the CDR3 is TGTGCCAGCAGCTTTAGCCTCCGGGATATTATCCCTGAGCAGTACTTC. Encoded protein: CASSFSLRDIIPEQYF.

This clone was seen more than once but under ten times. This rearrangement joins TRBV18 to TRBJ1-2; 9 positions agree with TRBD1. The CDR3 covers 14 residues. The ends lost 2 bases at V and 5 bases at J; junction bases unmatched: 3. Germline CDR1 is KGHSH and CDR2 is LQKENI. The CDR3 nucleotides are TGTGCCAGCTCACCAGGGACAGGGACATATGGCTACACCTTC. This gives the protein CASSPGTGTYGYTF.

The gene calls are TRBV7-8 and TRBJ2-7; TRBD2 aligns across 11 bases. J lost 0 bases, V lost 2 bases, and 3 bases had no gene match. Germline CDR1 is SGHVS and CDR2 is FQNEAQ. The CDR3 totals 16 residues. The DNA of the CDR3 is TGTGCCAGCAGCTTAAATAGCGGGAGGGCCTCCTACGAGCAGTACTTC. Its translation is CASSLNSGRASYEQYF.

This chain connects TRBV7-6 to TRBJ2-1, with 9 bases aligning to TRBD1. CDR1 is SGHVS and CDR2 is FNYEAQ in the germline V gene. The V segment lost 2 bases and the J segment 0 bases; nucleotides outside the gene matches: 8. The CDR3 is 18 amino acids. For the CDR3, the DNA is TGTGCCAGCAGCTTACAGGGCGGGACAGGGATCTCCTACAATGAGCAGTTCTTC. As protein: CASSLQGGTGISYNEQFF.

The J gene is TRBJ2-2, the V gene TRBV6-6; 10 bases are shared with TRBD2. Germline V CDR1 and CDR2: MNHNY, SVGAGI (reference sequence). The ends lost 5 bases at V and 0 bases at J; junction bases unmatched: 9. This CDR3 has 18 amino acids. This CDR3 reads CASSRFKAGGANTGELFF. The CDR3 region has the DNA TGTGCCAGCAGTCGGTTCAAAGCGGGGGGGGCGAACACCGGGGAGCTGTTTTTT.

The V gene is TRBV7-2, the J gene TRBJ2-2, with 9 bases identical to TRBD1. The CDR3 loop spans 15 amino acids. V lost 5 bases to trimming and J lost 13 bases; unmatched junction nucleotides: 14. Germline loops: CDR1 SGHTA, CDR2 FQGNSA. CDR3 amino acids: CASSQYAGGQGLLFF. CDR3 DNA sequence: TGTGCCAGCAGCCAATACGCCGGGGGACAGGGTTTGCTGTTTTTT.

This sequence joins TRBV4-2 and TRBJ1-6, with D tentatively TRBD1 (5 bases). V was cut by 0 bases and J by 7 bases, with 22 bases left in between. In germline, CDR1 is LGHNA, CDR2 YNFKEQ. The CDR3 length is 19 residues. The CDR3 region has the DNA TGTGCCAGCAGCCAAGAAGCCCTGCAGGGTATCGTCATCAATTCACCCCTCCACTTT. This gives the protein CASSQEALQGIVINSPLHF.

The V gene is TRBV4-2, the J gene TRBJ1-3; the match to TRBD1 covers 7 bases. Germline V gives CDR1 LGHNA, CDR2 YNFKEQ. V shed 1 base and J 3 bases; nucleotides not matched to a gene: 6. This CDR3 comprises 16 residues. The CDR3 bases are TGTGCCAGCAGCCAAGCCCAGGGGGGAGATGGAAACACCATATATTTT. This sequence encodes CASSQAQGGDGNTIYF.

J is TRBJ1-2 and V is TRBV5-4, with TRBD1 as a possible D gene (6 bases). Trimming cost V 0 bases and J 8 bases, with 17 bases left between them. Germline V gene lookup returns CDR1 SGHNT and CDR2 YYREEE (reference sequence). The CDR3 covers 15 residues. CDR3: CASSLDRDGGRGYTF. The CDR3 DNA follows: TGTGCCAGCAGCTTGGACAGGGACGGTGGTCGGGGCTACACCTTC.

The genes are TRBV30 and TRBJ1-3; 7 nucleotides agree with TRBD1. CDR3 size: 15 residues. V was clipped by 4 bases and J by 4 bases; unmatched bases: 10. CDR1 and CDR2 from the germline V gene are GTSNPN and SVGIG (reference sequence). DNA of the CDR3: TGTGCCTGGATCCCCGGACAGGTAACCGGAAACACCATATATTTT. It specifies CAWIPGQVTGNTIYF.

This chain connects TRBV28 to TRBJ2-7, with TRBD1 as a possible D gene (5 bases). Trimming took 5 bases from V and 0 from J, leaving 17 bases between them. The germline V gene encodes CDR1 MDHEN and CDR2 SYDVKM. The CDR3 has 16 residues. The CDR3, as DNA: TGTGCCAGCAGTCCTAGGGGTGGCAGCAGCTCCTACGAGCAGTACTTC. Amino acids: CASSPRGGSSSYEQYF. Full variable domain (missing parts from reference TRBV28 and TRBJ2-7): DVKVTQSSRYLVKRTGEKVFLECVQDMDHENMFWYRQDPGLGLRLIYFSYDVKMKEKGDIPEGYSVSREKKERFSLILESASTNQTSMYLCASSPRGGSSSYEQYFGPGTRLTVT.

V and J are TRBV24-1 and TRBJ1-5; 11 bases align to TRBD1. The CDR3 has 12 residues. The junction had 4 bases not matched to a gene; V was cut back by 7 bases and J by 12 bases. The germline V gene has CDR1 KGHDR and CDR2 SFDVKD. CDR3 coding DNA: TGTGCCACCAGGGGGACAGGGGGTGGCCAGCATTTT. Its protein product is CATRGTGGGQHF.

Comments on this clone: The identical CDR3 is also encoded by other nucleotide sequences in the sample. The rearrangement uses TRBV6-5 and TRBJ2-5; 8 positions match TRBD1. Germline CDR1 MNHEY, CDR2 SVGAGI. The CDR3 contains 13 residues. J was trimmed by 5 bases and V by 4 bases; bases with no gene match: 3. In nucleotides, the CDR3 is TGTGCCAGCAGTTGGACAGGGAAGGAGACCCAGTACTTC. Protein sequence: CASSWTGKETQYF.

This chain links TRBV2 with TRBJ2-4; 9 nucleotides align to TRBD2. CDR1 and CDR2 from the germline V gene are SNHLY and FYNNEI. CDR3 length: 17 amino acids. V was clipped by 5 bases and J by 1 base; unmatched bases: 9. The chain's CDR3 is CASSLWTSAFAKNIQYF. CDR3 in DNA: TGTGCCAGCAGTTTATGGACTAGCGCATTCGCCAAAAACATTCAGTACTTC.

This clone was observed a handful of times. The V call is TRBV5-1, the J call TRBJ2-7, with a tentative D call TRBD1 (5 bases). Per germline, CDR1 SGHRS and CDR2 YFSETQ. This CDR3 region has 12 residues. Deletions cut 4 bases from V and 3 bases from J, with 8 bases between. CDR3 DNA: TGCGCCAGCAGCACCGACAGCTACGAGCAGTACTTC. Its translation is CASSTDSYEQYF.

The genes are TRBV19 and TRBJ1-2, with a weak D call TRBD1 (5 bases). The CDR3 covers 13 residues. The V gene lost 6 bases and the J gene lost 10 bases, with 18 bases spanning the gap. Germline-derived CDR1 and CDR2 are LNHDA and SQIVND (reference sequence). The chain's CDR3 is CASSRGSQGDYTF. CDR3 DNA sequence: TGTGCCAGTAGCCGGGGGTCCCAAGGGGACTACACCTTC.

The CDR3 nucleotides read TGTGCCAGCAGCTCTCCAGGACAGGATTATTGCTACACCTTC. Its translation: CASSSPGQDYCYTF. This rearrangement joins TRBV7-9 to TRBJ1-2; 7 bases are shared with TRBD1. With 4 bases clipped from V and 9 bases from J, the junction kept 11 bases outside the gene matches. Germline V gives CDR1 SEHNR, CDR2 FQNEAQ (reference sequence). CDR3 length: 14 amino acids.

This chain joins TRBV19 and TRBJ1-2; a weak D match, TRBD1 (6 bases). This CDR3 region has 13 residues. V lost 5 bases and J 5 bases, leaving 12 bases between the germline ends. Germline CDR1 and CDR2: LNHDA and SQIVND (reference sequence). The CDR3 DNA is TGTGCCAGTAGTTTCGCCAGGGGATATGGCTACACCTTC. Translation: CASSFARGYGYTF.

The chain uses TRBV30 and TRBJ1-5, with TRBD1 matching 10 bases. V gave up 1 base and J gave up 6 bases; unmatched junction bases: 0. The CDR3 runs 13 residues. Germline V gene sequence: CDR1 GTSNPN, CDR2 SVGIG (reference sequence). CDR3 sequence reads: CAWSGTGGQPQHF. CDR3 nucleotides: TGTGCCTGGAGTGGGACAGGGGGTCAGCCCCAGCATTTT.

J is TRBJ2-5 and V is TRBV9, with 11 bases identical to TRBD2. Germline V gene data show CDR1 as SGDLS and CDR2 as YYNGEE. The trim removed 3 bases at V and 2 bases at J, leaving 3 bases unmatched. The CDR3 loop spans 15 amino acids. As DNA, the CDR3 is TGTGCCAGCAGCGGGACTAGCGGGCGTCAAGAGACCCAGTACTTC. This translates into CASSGTSGRQETQYF.

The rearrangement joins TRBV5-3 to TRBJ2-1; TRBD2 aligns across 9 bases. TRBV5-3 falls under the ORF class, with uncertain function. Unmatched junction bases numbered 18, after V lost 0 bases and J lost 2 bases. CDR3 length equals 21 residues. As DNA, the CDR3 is TGTGCCAGAAGCTTGGCCATGAGATCGGAGAGCGGGAGGAGCCCCTACAATGAGCAGTTCTTC. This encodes CARSLAMRSESGRSPYNEQFF.